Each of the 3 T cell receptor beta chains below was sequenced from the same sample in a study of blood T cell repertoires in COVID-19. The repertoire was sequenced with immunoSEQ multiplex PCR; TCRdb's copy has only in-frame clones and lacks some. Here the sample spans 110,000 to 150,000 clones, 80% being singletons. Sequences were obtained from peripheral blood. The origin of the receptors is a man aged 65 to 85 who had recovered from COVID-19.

As DNA, the CDR3 is TGTGCCAGCACCACCCGACAGGGAGACAAAAACATTCAGTACTTC. This gives the protein CASTTRQGDKNIQYF. This chain connects TRBV6-5 to TRBJ2-4; 7 bases map to TRBD1. Germline trimming cut 7 bases from V and 3 bases from J; bases unmatched to any gene: 9. The CDR3 loop spans 15 amino acids. Germline assignment: CDR1 MNHEY and CDR2 SVGAGI.

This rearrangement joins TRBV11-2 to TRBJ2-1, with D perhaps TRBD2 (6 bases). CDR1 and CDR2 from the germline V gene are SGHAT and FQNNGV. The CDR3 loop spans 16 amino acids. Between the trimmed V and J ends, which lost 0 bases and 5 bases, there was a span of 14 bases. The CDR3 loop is CASSLDVLAPDNEQFF. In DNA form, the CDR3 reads TGTGCCAGCAGCTTAGATGTCCTAGCGCCTGACAATGAGCAGTTCTTC.

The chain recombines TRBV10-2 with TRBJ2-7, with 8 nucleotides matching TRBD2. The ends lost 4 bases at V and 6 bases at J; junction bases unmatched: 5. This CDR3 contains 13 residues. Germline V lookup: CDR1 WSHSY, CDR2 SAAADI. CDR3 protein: CASSVGTSPEQYF. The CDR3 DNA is TGCGCCAGCAGTGTAGGGACTAGTCCCGAGCAGTACTTC.